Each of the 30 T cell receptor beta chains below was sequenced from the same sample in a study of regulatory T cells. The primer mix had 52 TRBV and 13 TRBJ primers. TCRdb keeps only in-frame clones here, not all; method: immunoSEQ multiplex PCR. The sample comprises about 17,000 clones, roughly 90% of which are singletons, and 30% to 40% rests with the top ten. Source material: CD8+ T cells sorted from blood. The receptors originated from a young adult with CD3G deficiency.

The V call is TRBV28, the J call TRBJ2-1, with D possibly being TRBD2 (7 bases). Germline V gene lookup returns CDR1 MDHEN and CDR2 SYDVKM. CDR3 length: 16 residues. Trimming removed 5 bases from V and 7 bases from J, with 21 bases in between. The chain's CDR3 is CASSEPGPRGLNEQFF. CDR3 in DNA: TGTGCCAGCAGTGAACCGGGACCGCGGGGGCTGAATGAGCAGTTCTTC.

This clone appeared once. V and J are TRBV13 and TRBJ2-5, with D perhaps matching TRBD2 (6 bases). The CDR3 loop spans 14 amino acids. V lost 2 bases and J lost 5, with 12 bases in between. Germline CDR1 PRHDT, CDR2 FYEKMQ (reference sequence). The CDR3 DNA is TGTGCCAGCAGCTTAACTCATGGGAGGGAGACCCAGTACTTC. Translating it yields CASSLTHGRETQYF.

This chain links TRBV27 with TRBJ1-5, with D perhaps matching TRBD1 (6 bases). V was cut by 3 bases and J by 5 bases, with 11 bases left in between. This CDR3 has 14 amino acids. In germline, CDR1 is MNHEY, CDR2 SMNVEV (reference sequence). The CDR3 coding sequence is TGTGCCAGCAGTTTGTTACAGGGCTATCAGCCCCAGCATTTT. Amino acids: CASSLLQGYQPQHF.

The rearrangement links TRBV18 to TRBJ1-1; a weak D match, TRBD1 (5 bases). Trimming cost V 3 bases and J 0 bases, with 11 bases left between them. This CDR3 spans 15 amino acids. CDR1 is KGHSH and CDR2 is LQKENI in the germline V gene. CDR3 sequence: CASSPAGRVNTEAFF. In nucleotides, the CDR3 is TGTGCCAGCTCACCCGCGGGACGGGTGAACACTGAAGCTTTCTTT.

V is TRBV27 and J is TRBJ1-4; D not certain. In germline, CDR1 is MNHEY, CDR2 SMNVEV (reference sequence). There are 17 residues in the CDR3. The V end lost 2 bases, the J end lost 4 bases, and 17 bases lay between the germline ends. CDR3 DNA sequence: TGTGCCAGCAGTTTAATGACCCCCGAATTCGATAATGAAAAACTGTTTTTT. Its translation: CASSLMTPEFDNEKLFF.

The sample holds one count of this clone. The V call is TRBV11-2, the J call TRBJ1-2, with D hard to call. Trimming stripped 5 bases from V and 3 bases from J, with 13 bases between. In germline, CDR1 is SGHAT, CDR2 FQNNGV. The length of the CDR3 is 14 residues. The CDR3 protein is CASSPHPEHYGYTF. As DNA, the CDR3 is TGTGCCAGCAGCCCCCATCCAGAGCACTATGGCTACACCTTC.

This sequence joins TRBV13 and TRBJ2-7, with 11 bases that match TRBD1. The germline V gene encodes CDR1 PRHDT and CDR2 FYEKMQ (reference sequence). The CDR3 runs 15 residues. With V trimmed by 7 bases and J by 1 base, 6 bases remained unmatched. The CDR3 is CASTMGTGGSYEQYF. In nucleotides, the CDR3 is TGTGCCAGCACGATGGGGACAGGGGGTTCCTACGAGCAGTACTTC.

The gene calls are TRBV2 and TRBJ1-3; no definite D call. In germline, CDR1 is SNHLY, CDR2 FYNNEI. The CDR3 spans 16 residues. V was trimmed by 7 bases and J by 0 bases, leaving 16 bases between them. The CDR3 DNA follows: TGTGCCAGCACCCAAGAGTCCCTGAGCTCTGGAAACACCATATATTTT. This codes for CASTQESLSSGNTIYF.

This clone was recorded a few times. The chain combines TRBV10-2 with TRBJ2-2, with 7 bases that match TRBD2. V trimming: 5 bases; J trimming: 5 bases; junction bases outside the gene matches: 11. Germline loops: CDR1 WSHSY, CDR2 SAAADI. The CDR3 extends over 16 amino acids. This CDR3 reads CASSIASGGGTGELFF. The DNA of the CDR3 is TGCGCCAGCAGTATCGCCTCGGGAGGAGGGACCGGGGAGCTGTTTTTT.

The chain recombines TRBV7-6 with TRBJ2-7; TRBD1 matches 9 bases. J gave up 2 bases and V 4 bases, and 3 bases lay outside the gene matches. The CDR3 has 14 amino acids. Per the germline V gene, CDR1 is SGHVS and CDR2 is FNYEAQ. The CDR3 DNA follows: TGTGCCAGCAGCTATACAGGGGGCCCCTACGAGCAGTACTTC. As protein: CASSYTGGPYEQYF. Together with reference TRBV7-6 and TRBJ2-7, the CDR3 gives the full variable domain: GAGVSQSPRYKVTKRGQDVALRCDPISGHVSLYWYRQALGQGPEFLTYFNYEAQQDKSGLPNDRFSAERPEGSISTLTIQRTEQRDSAMYRCASSYTGGPYEQYFGPGTRLTVT.

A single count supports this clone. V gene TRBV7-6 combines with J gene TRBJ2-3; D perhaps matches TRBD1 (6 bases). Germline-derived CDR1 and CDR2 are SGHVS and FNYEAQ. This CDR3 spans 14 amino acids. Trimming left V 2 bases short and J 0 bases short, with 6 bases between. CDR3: CASSLQGSTDTQYF. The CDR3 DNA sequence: TGTGCCAGCAGCTTACAGGGGAGCACAGATACGCAGTATTTT. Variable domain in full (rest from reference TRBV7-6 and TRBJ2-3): GAGVSQSPRYKVTKRGQDVALRCDPISGHVSLYWYRQALGQGPEFLTYFNYEAQQDKSGLPNDRFSAERPEGSISTLTIQRTEQRDSAMYRCASSLQGSTDTQYFGPGTRLTVL.

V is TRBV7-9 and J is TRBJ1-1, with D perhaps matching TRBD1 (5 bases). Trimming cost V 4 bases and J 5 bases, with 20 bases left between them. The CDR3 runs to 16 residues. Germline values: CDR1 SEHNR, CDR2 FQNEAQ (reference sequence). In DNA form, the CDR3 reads TGTGCCAGCAGCTCAGGCCCCGGGTGGGGCGGAACTGAAGCTTTCTTT. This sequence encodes CASSSGPGWGGTEAFF.

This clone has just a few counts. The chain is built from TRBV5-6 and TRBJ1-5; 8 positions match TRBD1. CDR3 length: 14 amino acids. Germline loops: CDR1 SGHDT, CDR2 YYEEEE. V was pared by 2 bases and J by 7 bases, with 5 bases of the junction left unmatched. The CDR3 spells CASSFGQGGQPQHF. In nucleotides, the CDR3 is TGTGCCAGCAGCTTCGGACAGGGCGGGCAGCCCCAGCATTTT.

The CDR3 DNA reads TGTGCCAGCAGCCTCACCACTAGGGCCACAGATACGCAGTATTTT. This translates into CASSLTTRATDTQYF. V usage is TRBV11-2 and J usage is TRBJ2-3; TRBD2 is a possible D gene (5 bases). Trimming stripped 5 bases from V and 2 bases from J, with 14 bases between. Germline assignment: CDR1 SGHAT and CDR2 FQNNGV. The CDR3 is made up of 15 amino acids.

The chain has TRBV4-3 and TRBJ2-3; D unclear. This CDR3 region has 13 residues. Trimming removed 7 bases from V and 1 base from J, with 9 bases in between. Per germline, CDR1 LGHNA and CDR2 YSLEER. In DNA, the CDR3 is TGCGCCAGCAAGCCCGCTGGCACAGATACGCAGTATTTT. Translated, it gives CASKPAGTDTQYF.

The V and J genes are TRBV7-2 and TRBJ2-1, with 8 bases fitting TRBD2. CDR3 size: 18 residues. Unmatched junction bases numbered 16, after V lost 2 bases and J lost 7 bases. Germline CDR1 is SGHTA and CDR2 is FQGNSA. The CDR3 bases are TGTGCCAGCAGCTTACGCGGCCCGGGGCGGGGGGTGAGGAATGAGCAGTTCTTC. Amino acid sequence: CASSLRGPGRGVRNEQFF.

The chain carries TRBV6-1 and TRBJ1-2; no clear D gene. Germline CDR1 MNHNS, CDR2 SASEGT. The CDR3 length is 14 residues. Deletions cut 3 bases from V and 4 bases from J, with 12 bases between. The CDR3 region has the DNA TGTGCCAGCAGTGAGAGGATTGGAATCTATGGCTACACCTTC. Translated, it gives CASSERIGIYGYTF.

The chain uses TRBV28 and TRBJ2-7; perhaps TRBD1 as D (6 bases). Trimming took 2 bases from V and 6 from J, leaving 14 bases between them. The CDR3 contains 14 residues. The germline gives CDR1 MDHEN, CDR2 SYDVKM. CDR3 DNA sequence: TGTGCCAGCAGTTTAGAACAGGGAATTGGCGAGCAGTACTTC. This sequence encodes CASSLEQGIGEQYF.

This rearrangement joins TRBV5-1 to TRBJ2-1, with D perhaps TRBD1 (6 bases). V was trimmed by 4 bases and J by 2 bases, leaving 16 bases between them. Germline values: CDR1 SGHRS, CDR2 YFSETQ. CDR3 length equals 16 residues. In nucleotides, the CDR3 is TGCGCCAGCAGCCTCTACCCGGACAGCGCCTACAATGAGCAGTTCTTC. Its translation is CASSLYPDSAYNEQFF.

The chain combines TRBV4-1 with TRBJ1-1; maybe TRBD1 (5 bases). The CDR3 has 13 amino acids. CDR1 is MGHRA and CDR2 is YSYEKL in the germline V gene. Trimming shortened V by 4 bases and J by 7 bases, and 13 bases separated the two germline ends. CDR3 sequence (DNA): TGCGCCAGCAGCCCATCCGCAGGACATGAAGCTTTCTTT. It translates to CASSPSAGHEAFF.

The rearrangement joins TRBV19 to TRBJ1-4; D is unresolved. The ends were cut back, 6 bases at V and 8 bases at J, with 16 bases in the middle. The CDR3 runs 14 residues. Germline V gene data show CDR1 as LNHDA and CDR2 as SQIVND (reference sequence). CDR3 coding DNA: TGTGCCAGTAGAAGGGCCTTAACGGAAGAAAAACTGTTTTTT. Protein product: CASRRALTEEKLFF.

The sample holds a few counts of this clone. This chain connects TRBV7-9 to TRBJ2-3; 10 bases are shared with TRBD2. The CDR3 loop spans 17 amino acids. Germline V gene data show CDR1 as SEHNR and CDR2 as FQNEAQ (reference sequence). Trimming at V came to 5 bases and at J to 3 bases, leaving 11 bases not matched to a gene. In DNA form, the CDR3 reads TGTGCCAGCAGCGCCCACCTCGGGACTAGCGAAACAGATACGCAGTATTTT. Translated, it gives CASSAHLGTSETDTQYF.

Here the CDR3 DNA reads TGTGCCTGGAGTGGGCTTGAAGAGACCCAGTACTTC. It codes for CAWSGLEETQYF. The rearrangement joins TRBV30 to TRBJ2-5; no clear D gene. The CDR3 covers 12 residues. Germline CDR1 is GTSNPN and CDR2 is SVGIG (reference sequence). V was trimmed by 1 base and J by 3 bases, leaving 6 bases between them. Drawing the rest from reference TRBV30 and TRBJ2-5, the complete variable domain is SQTIHQWPATLVQPVGSPLSLECTVEGTSNPNLYWYRQAAGRGLQLLFYSVGIGQISSEVPQNLSASRPQDRQFILSSKKLLLSDSGFYLCAWSGLEETQYFGPGTRLLVL.

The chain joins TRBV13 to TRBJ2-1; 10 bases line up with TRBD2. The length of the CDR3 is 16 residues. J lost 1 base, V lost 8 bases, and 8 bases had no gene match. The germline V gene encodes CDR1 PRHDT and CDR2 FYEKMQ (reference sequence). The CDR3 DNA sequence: TGTGCCAGCTCCCTAGCGGGGGTAGGGTCCTACAATGAGCAGTTCTTC. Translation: CASSLAGVGSYNEQFF.

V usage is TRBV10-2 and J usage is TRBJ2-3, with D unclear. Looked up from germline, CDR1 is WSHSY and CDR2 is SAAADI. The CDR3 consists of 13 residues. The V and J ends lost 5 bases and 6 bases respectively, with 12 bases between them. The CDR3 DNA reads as TGCGCCAGCAGTTTATTCGCTGAGGATACGCAGTATTTT. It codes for CASSLFAEDTQYF.

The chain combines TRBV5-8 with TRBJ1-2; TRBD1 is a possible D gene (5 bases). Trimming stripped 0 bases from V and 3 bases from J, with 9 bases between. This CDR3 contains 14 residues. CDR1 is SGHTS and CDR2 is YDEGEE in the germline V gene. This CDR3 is CASSLVDTHYGYTF. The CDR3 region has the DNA TGTGCCAGCAGCTTGGTGGACACCCACTATGGCTACACCTTC.

In nucleotides, the CDR3 is TGCGCCAGCAGCCAAGGACCGGGACAGGGGGCAGAAGTGCAGTACTTC. Its translation: CASSQGPGQGAEVQYF. V gene TRBV4-3 combines with J gene TRBJ2-7; 12 bases match TRBD1. Germline trimming cut 1 base from V and 9 bases from J; bases unmatched to any gene: 10. CDR3 length: 16 amino acids. Germline assignment: CDR1 LGHNA and CDR2 YSLEER.

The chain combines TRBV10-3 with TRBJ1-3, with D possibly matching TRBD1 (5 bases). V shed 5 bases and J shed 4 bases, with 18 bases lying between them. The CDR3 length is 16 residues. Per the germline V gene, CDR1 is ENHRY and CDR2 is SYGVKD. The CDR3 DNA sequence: TGTGCCATCAGTCCGTCGACCAGGGACGCCGGAAACACCATATATTTT. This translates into CAISPSTRDAGNTIYF.

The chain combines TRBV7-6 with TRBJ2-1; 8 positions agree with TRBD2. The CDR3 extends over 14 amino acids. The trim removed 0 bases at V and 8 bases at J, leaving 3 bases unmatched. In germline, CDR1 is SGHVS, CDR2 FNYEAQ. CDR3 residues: CASSLATSAYEQFF. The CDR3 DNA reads TGTGCCAGCAGCTTAGCGACTAGCGCCTATGAGCAGTTCTTC.

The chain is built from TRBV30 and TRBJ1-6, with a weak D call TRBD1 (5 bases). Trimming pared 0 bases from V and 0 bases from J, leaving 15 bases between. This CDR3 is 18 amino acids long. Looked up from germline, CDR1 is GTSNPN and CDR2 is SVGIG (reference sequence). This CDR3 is CAWSVGEGPSSYNSPLHF. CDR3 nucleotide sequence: TGTGCCTGGAGTGTAGGCGAGGGGCCAAGCTCCTATAATTCACCCCTCCACTTT.